The clone carrying this T cell receptor (beta chain) occurred many times. The read ends 3 residues before the CDR3 terminus; that terminus is restored from the germline J gene. V lost 7 bases to trimming and J lost 0 bases, with 7 bases between them. There are 14 residues in the CDR3. Germline assignment: CDR1 LNHDA and CDR2 SQIVND (reference sequence). The sample belongs to a study of T cell clonality in common variable immunodeficiency. Assay: immunoSEQ multiplex PCR; the TCRdb copy retains only in-frame clones and omits some. There are under 65,000 clones in the sample, none observed a single time.

The rearrangement joins TRBV19 to TRBJ1-6; D is unresolved. Sequencing used peripheral blood mononuclear cells. The origin of this receptor is a person aged 18 to 70 in good health. CDR3 bases read: TGTGCCAGTACCCAGGACTCCTATAATTCACCC. This encodes CASTQDSYNSP. The entire CDR3 reads CASTQDSYNSPLHF.